These T cell receptor beta chains were read from a single sample in a study of breast tumors, draining lymph nodes, adjacent tissues. TCRdb reprocessed the multiplex PCR reads via MiXCR and lists one record per CDR3 protein. The sample includes some 230,000 distinct CDR3 sequences, 30% to 35% of them seen just once. The sample consisted of axillary lymph node tissue. These receptors all come from a female donor with breast cancer. Some clones in this sample may be carry-over from other donors' samples. Both conserved end residues are part of each CDR3. The order of the fields is V gene, D gene, J gene, clone size, CDR3 protein, CDR3 DNA. A D gene is named only where the DNA matches it firmly. Only some rows state a clone size, as once, few, many or a class for expanded clones.

TRBV7-6	TRBD1	TRBJ1-2	.	CASIAQGTDYGYTF	TGTGCCAGTATCGCCCAAGGGACAGACTATGGCTACACCTTC
TRBV6-6	.	TRBJ2-3	many	CASRAKGPGADTQYF	TGTGCCAGCAGAGCGAAAGGCCCTGGGGCAGATACGCAGTATTTT
TRBV20-1	.	TRBJ1-2	many	CSARAGVTSYGYTF	TGCAGTGCTAGGGCAGGGGTAACCTCCTATGGCTACACCTTC
TRBV29-1	.	TRBJ2-3	many	CSAEQGRWTDTQYF	TGCAGCGCTGAGCAGGGGCGCTGGACAGATACGCAGTATTTT
TRBV5-1	.	TRBJ2-1	many	CASSTGAGNEQFF	TGCGCCAGCAGCACGGGGGCTGGTAATGAGCAGTTCTTC
TRBV30	.	TRBJ1-2	many	CAWTPGRTYGYTF	TGTGCCTGGACCCCAGGTAGGACCTATGGCTACACCTTC
TRBV6-2/TRBV6-3	.	TRBJ1-2	.	CASGTPGQPYTF	TGTGCCAGCGGTACCCCTGGACAGCCCTACACCTTC
TRBV4-1	.	TRBJ2-4	.	CASSQDLDLSNIQYF	TGCGCCAGCAGCCAAGACTTGGATCTTTCAAACATTCAGTACTTC
TRBV6-5	.	TRBJ2-6	many	CASRGRTRGPSGANVLTF	TGTGCCAGCAGGGGACGGACTCGGGGCCCATCTGGGGCCAACGTCCTGACTTTC
TRBV19	TRBD2	TRBJ2-3	.	CASSIVGGAGTDTQYF	TGTGCCAGTAGTATAGTCGGGGGGGCCGGTACAGATACGCAGTATTTT
TRBV24-1	TRBD1	TRBJ2-1	.	CATSDQGQGNEQFF	TGTGCCACCAGTGACCAGGGACAGGGGAATGAGCAGTTCTTC
TRBV6-4	TRBD2	TRBJ2-2	.	CASSAVGTSGQRELFF	TGTGCCAGCAGTGCAGTCGGGACTAGCGGTCAGAGGGAGCTGTTTTTT
TRBV2	.	TRBJ2-5	.	CASCRDNRETQYF	TGTGCCAGCTGTAGGGACAATAGAGAGACCCAGTACTTC
TRBV9	.	TRBJ2-1	.	CASSPFPTSLEGSSYNEQFF	TGTGCCAGCAGCCCCTTCCCCACTAGCTTGGAGGGGAGCTCCTACAATGAGCAGTTCTTC
TRBV9	.	TRBJ1-2	few	CASSPRGVDNYGSTF	TGTGCCAGCAGCCCCCGGGGAGTGGATAACTATGGCTCCACCTTC
TRBV11-1	.	TRBJ2-1	few	CASSFDRSSYNEQFF	TGTGCCAGCAGCTTTGATAGGAGCTCCTACAATGAGCAGTTCTTC
TRBV5-6	.	TRBJ2-3	few	CASSLGYSTDTQYF	TGTGCCAGCAGCTTGGGGTACAGCACAGATACGCAGTATTTT
TRBV9	.	TRBJ2-7	many	CASSVGINSYEQYF	TGTGCCAGCAGCGTAGGCATCAACTCCTACGAGCAGTACTTC
TRBV15	TRBD1	TRBJ2-1	.	CATSRAGDRGGPFGSYNEQFF	TGTGCCACCAGCAGAGCGGGAGACAGGGGTGGGCCCTTTGGCTCCTACAATGAGCAGTTCTTC
TRBV7-2	.	TRBJ1-4	many	CASSLTATNEKLFF	TGTGCCAGCAGCTTAACAGCCACTAATGAAAAACTGTTTTTT
TRBV24-1	TRBD1	TRBJ2-7	.	CATGQGATYEQYF	TGTGCCACTGGACAGGGAGCGACCTACGAGCAGTACTTC
TRBV29-1	TRBD2	TRBJ2-1	many	CSVEGLAGDLPYNEQFF	TGCAGCGTTGAAGGGCTAGCGGGGGATTTACCCTACAATGAGCAGTTCTTC
TRBV7-2	TRBD2	TRBJ2-6	.	CASSPFRGAGANVLTF	TGTGCCAGCAGCCCATTTCGGGGGGCTGGGGCCAACGTCCTGACTTTC
TRBV18	TRBD2	TRBJ2-1	.	CASSPPEAGGPNGEQFF	TGTGCCAGCTCACCACCCGAAGCGGGAGGGCCAAACGGTGAGCAGTTCTTC
TRBV15	TRBD2	TRBJ2-7	.	CATSRGLAGYNYEQYF	TGTGCCACCAGCAGAGGACTAGCGGGATACAACTACGAGCAGTACTTC
TRBV7-2	.	TRBJ2-5	many	CASSLILRGAQYF	TGTGCCAGCAGCTTAATTCTCCGCGGGGCCCAGTACTTC
TRBV6-1	.	TRBJ2-2	.	CASATTGNTGELFF	TGTGCCAGCGCTACGACAGGGAACACCGGGGAGCTGTTTTTT
TRBV5-1	.	TRBJ2-2	many	CASSGSPSANTGELFF	TGCGCCAGCAGCGGCTCTCCGTCTGCGAACACCGGGGAGCTGTTTTTT
TRBV12-3/TRBV12-4	.	TRBJ2-5	once	CASSRTELQETQYF	TGTGCCAGCAGCAGGACAGAACTACAAGAGACCCAGTACTTC
TRBV2	.	TRBJ2-5	few	CASPRAGHQETQYF	TGTGCCAGCCCCCGGGCTGGACACCAAGAGACCCAGTACTTC
TRBV7-2	TRBD1	TRBJ1-4	many	CASSSYRGREKLFF	TGTGCCAGCTCATCGTACAGGGGGCGTGAAAAACTGTTTTTT
TRBV19	.	TRBJ1-2	many	CASSIEGTIYGYTF	TGTGCCAGTAGTATAGAAGGGACGATCTATGGCTACACCTTC
TRBV30	TRBD1	TRBJ2-6	many	CAWGNPGQGTGANVLTF	TGTGCCTGGGGGAATCCGGGACAGGGGACCGGGGCCAACGTCCTGACTTTC
TRBV5-6	.	TRBJ2-2	.	CASTRSRALANTGELFF	TGTGCCAGCACCAGGAGCAGGGCGCTCGCGAACACCGGGGAGCTGTTTTTT
TRBV5-1	.	TRBJ1-4	many	CASSLDGRTNEKLFF	TGCGCCAGCAGCTTGGATGGGAGGACTAATGAAAAACTGTTTTTT
TRBV29-1	.	TRBJ1-1	few	CSVVSGVTEAFF	TGCAGCGTTGTGTCAGGGGTCACTGAAGCTTTCTTT
TRBV5-1	TRBD1	TRBJ1-2	.	CASRPGTGYGYTF	TGCGCCAGCAGGCCTGGGACAGGGTATGGCTACACCTTC
TRBV6-1	.	TRBJ1-6	many	CASSEGVGVGNSPLHF	TGTGCCAGCAGTGAAGGGGTAGGGGTGGGGAATTCACCCCTCCACTTT
TRBV20-1	TRBD1	TRBJ2-5	once	CSARAGQGGKETQYF	TGCAGTGCTAGGGCGGGACAGGGTGGCAAAGAGACCCAGTACTTC
TRBV2	.	TRBJ1-5	many	CASSAPQQPQHF	TGTGCCAGCAGTGCCCCTCAACAGCCCCAGCATTTT
TRBV20-1	TRBD2	TRBJ2-5	many	CSGGLAGGPAGETQYF	TGCAGTGGCGGACTAGCGGGAGGGCCTGCTGGGGAGACCCAGTACTTC
TRBV25-1	.	TRBJ1-2	many	CASSESRGYSSYTF	TGTGCCAGCAGTGAATCGCGGGGCTATTCGAGCTACACCTTC
TRBV12-3/TRBV12-4	.	TRBJ2-7	many	CASRRDSSYEQYF	TGTGCCAGCAGACGTGACAGCTCCTACGAGCAGTACTTC
TRBV29-1	.	TRBJ2-5	few	CSVRRDKGETQYF	TGCAGCGTGCGCCGGGATAAGGGAGAGACCCAGTACTTC
TRBV24-1	TRBD1	TRBJ2-1	many	CATGQGAENEQFF	TGTGCCACCGGACAGGGGGCGGAAAATGAGCAGTTCTTC
TRBV7-3	TRBD2	TRBJ2-1	.	CASSQFSGPPYNEQFF	TGTGCCAGCAGCCAATTTAGCGGGCCCCCCTACAATGAGCAGTTCTTC
TRBV6-2/TRBV6-3	TRBD1	TRBJ1-2	few	CASSYPRTGDYGYTF	TGTGCCAGCAGTTACCCGCGGACAGGGGACTATGGCTACACCTTC
TRBV5-1	TRBD1	TRBJ2-3	many	CASSLDGTDADTQYF	TGCGCCAGCAGCTTGGACGGGACAGACGCAGATACGCAGTATTTT
TRBV7-9	.	TRBJ1-1	.	CASSLVGGAQAFF	TGTGCCAGCAGCTTAGTCGGGGGTGCTCAAGCTTTCTTT
TRBV20-1	.	TRBJ2-2	.	CSAGGELFF	TGCAGTGCTGGCGGGGAGCTGTTTTTT